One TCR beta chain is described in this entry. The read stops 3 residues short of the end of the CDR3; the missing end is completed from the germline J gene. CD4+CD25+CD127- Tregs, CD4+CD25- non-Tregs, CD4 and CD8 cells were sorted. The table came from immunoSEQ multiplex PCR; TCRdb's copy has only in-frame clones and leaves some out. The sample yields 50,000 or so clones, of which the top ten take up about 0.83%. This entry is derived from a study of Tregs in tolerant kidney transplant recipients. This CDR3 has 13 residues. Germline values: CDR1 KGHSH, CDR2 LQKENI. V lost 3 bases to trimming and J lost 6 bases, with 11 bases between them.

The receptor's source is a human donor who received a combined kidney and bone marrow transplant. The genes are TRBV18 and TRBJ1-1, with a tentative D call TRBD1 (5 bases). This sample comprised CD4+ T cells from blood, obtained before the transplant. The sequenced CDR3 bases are TGTGCCAGCTCACCTCCGGGGGTGGCTGAA. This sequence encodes CASSPPGVAE. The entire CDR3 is CASSPPGVAEAFF.